This T cell receptor beta chain was captured in a study of T cell responses to AZD1222 COVID-19 vaccine. Regarding the study as a whole: At study baseline, merely over 5 AZD1222 recipients were seropositive. Two doses of AZD1222 preceded a rise in Spike-specific TCR breadth and depth. The study found vaccine-associated CD4 TCRs spanning spike, dominant at 160-218 and 743-854. The study reported that nearly half of spike-specific TCRs target unmutated variant regions.

Turning to this clone: Antigen unknown.

Trimming took 5 bases from V and 3 from J, leaving 11 bases between them. Per the germline V gene, CDR1 is LNHNV and CDR2 is YYDKDF (reference sequence). There are 14 residues in the CDR3. Sequencing was performed with immunoSEQ multiplex PCR; in TCRdb, only in-frame clones are kept and a portion is missing. Among about 110,000 clones, approximately 90% were seen once, and the ten largest hold roughly 7%. This specimen consisted of peripheral blood, obtained on day 0 of AZD1222 vaccination. The rearrangement joins TRBV15 to TRBJ1-5; maybe TRBD1 (6 bases). This clonotype was sampled from an adult in good health. The DNA for the CDR3 is TGTGCCACCAGCGAGACAGGTTACAATCAGCCCCAGCATTTT. Translated: CATSETGYNQPQHF.